This passage covers 21 T cell receptor beta chains from one sample sequenced in a study of blood T cells in healthy people across ages. A J-beta primer mix and a sample-barcoded 5' primer were used in a second PCR of about 6 to 12 cycles. TCRdb redid the calling of the 5' RACE reads with MiXCR, one entry per CDR3 protein. This table holds over 600,000 distinct CDR3 sequences, 35% to 60% found once. The sequencing sample was made of blood. Receptors originate from a man at least 80 years old in good health.

This clonotype has ten or more counts. V gene TRBV12-3 or TRBV12-4 combines with J gene TRBJ2-1; 12 bases line up with TRBD2. The length of the CDR3 is 17 residues. V gave up 7 bases and J gave up 0 bases; unmatched junction bases: 7. The CDR3 DNA is TGTGCCAGCAACCTAGCGGGAGGGCGAAGCTCCTACAATGAGCAGTTCTTC. Translated: CASNLAGGRSSYNEQFF.

V is TRBV7-8 and J is TRBJ2-3; 7 bases are shared with TRBD2. In germline, CDR1 is SGHVS, CDR2 FQNEAQ. Trimming removed 1 base from V and 3 bases from J; junction bases left unmatched: 7. This CDR3 has 16 amino acids. CDR3 residues: CASSLDRAGITDTQYF. The CDR3 nucleotides are TGTGCCAGCAGCTTAGATCGAGCGGGGATTACAGATACGCAGTATTTT.

To note about this clonotype: One end of the junction varies from germline; a read error may be responsible. The rearrangement links TRBV7-2 to TRBJ2-5; D unresolved. CDR1 and CDR2 from the germline V gene are SGHTA and FQGNSA. The CDR3 contains 13 residues. CDR3 amino acids: CASSLGTQETRYF. CDR3 nucleotide sequence: TGTGCCAGCAGCTTAGGGACCCAAGAGACCCGGTACTTC.

This clonotype was found once. The junction departs from germline at one end; a sequencing error may be responsible. V is TRBV7-9 and J is TRBJ2-7; D is uncertain. Germline V gives CDR1 SEHNR, CDR2 FQNEAQ (reference sequence). The CDR3 has 12 residues. The CDR3 protein is CASSPIGWNLYF. For the CDR3, the DNA is TGCGCCAGCAGCCCGATCGGGTGGAATTTGTACTTC.

This clonotype was observed a handful of times. The chain links TRBV6-5 to TRBJ2-7; D is unclear. This CDR3 contains 14 residues. CDR1 is MNHEY, CDR2 SVGAGI, per germline. V was cut by 0 bases and J by 2 bases, with 8 bases left in between. DNA for the CDR3: TGTGCCAGCAGTTACTCGCAGGCTACCTACGAGCAGTACTTC. It specifies CASSYSQATYEQYF.

The V and J genes are TRBV30 and TRBJ1-1; D not resolved. Trimming shortened V by 1 base and J by 6 bases, and 15 bases separated the two germline ends. The CDR3 runs to 14 residues. Germline V gives CDR1 GTSNPN, CDR2 SVGIG (reference sequence). The CDR3 sequence is CAWSGAPEISEAFF. The CDR3, as DNA: TGTGCCTGGAGTGGGGCCCCCGAAATCTCTGAAGCTTTCTTT. Complete variable domain (other parts from reference TRBV30 and TRBJ1-1): SQTIHQWPATLVQPVGSPLSLECTVEGTSNPNLYWYRQAAGRGLQLLFYSVGIGQISSEVPQNLSASRPQDRQFILSSKKLLLSDSGFYLCAWSGAPEISEAFFGQGTRLTVV.

The chain is built from TRBV5-1 and TRBJ2-2; D possibly corresponds to TRBD1 (6 bases). Germline CDR1 reads SGHRS; CDR2 reads YFSETQ. Trimming left V 6 bases short and J 7 bases short, with 19 bases between. The CDR3 is 15 residues long. CDR3 residues: CASTLAGARGGELFF. The CDR3 DNA reads TGCGCCAGCACCCTTGCAGGGGCGCGAGGCGGGGAGCTGTTTTTT.

The chain joins TRBV29-1 to TRBJ2-7; D is possibly TRBD2 (6 bases). The germline V gene encodes CDR1 SQVTM and CDR2 ANQGSEA. The CDR3 spans 11 residues. Trimming stripped 6 bases from V and 2 bases from J, with 8 bases between. As DNA, the CDR3 is TGCAGCGTGAGACTAGCCTACGAGCAGTACTTC. Translating it yields CSVRLAYEQYF.

This chain joins TRBV4-3 and TRBJ1-6; D is undetermined. CDR1 is LGHNA and CDR2 is YSLEER in the germline V gene. Between the trimmed V and J ends, which lost 0 bases and 6 bases, there was a span of 6 bases. The length of the CDR3 is 14 residues. The CDR3 sequence is CASSQDVRNSPLHF. The CDR3 nucleotides read TGCGCCAGCAGCCAAGATGTTCGTAATTCACCCCTCCACTTT.

V gene TRBV6-2 or TRBV6-3 combines with J gene TRBJ2-5; the D call may be TRBD1 or TRBD2 (7 bases each). The closer fit of TRBJ2-7 to the DNA end suggests the J call may be wrong. The CDR3 has 15 residues. Germline V gives CDR1 MNHEY, CDR2 SVGEGT. DNA for the CDR3: TGTGCCAGCACCCTACAGCGGGGACAGAGATACGAGCAGTACTTC. Residues: CASTLQRGQRYEQYF.

The chain is built from TRBV29-1 and TRBJ2-7, with 7 bases aligning to TRBD1. Trimming cost V 4 bases and J 7 bases; bases outside gene matches: 7. This CDR3 comprises 12 residues. The V gene's germline CDR1 is SQVTM and CDR2 ANQGSEA. The CDR3 bases are TGCAGCGTTGGGTCCGGGACAGATGAGCAGTACTTC. As protein: CSVGSGTDEQYF.

This clonotype has more than one count but fewer than ten. The J gene is TRBJ1-2, the V gene TRBV5-1; D is uncertain. Germline V gene sequence: CDR1 SGHRS, CDR2 YFSETQ. V was clipped by 0 bases and J by 6 bases, with 18 bases between them. The CDR3 runs to 16 residues. CDR3 nucleotide sequence: TGCGCCAGCAGCTTGGCCGGACGGCTTTCCGAGAATGGCTACACCTTC. Amino acid sequence: CASSLAGRLSENGYTF.

The J gene is TRBJ2-3, the V gene TRBV11-2, with 10 bases lining up with TRBD2. Germline V gene data show CDR1 as SGHAT and CDR2 as FQNNGV. V gave up 1 base and J gave up 5 bases; unmatched junction bases: 9. The length of the CDR3 is 17 residues. CDR3 region: CASSLALAGVVGDTQYF. The CDR3 nucleotides read TGTGCCAGCAGCTTAGCTCTAGCGGGAGTAGTTGGAGATACGCAGTATTTT.

In its sample, this clonotype was seen once. The chain couples TRBV7-9 to TRBJ2-7, with D tentatively TRBD2 (5 bases). Looked up from germline, CDR1 is SEHNR and CDR2 is FQNEAQ (reference sequence). The V and J ends lost 3 bases and 7 bases respectively, with 16 bases between them. The CDR3 spans 14 residues. This CDR3 is CASSFGRAGIEQYF. CDR3 bases: TGTGCCAGCAGCTTCGGGCGGGCTGGGATAGAGCAGTACTTC.

V gene TRBV7-3 combines with J gene TRBJ2-1; 13 nucleotides line up with TRBD2. Losses at the gene ends were 3 bases for V and 9 bases for J; bases not matched to a gene: 8. The CDR3 length is 16 residues. Germline lookup yields CDR1 SGHTA and CDR2 FQGTGA. The CDR3, as DNA: TGTGCCAGCAGCTTGACCGGGACTAGCGGGGTCGGTGAGCAGTTCTTC. Translated: CASSLTGTSGVGEQFF.

This clonotype was counted once. This rearrangement joins TRBV18 to TRBJ2-1; unclear D gene. This CDR3 region has 14 residues. Germline CDR1 KGHSH, CDR2 LQKENI. Trimming shortened V by 0 bases and J by 10 bases, and 13 bases separated the two germline ends. CDR3 sequence: CASSPPEQPYEQFF. In nucleotides, the CDR3 is TGTGCCAGCTCACCACCGGAACAGCCCTACGAGCAGTTCTTC.

This clonotype was found a few times. The V gene is TRBV3-1, the J gene TRBJ2-1, with D perhaps matching TRBD1 or TRBD2 (5 bases each). This CDR3 region has 16 residues. Trimming took 1 base from V and 6 from J, leaving 16 bases between them. Germline values: CDR1 LGHDT, CDR2 YNNKEL (reference sequence). CDR3 DNA: TGTGCCAGCAGCCAAGGGTTCCTCGGGACGCCCAATGAGCAGTTCTTC. As protein: CASSQGFLGTPNEQFF.

This clonotype was recorded a few times. V usage is TRBV5-6 and J usage is TRBJ2-5, with D uncertain. The CDR3 runs to 13 residues. V was clipped by 4 bases and J by 5 bases, with 12 bases between them. Per germline, CDR1 SGHDT and CDR2 YYEEEE. The CDR3 bases are TGTGCCAGCAGCGATGCATATGGGGAGACCCAGTACTTC. The encoded protein is CASSDAYGETQYF.

V and J are TRBV4-2 and TRBJ1-5; tentative D call: TRBD1 (6 bases). The CDR3 extends over 14 amino acids. The germline V and J ends were trimmed by 3 bases and 5 bases, with 11 bases remaining between them. Germline V lookup: CDR1 LGHNA, CDR2 YNFKEQ. CDR3 sequence (DNA): TGTGCCAGCAGCCATGACAGGTCCGATCAGCCCCAGCATTTT. Encoded protein: CASSHDRSDQPQHF.

This chain uses TRBV10-3 with TRBJ2-7; D call uncertain. Trimming left V 2 bases short and J 3 bases short, with 14 bases between. Germline V gene lookup returns CDR1 ENHRY and CDR2 SYGVKD. The CDR3 is made up of 15 amino acids. In DNA form, the CDR3 reads TGTGCCATCAGTGAGGATCCCAACTGGGACTACGAGCAGTACTTC. Translating it yields CAISEDPNWDYEQYF.

This clonotype was detected a few times. The chain uses TRBV12-3 or TRBV12-4 and TRBJ2-7; possibly TRBD1 or TRBD2 for D (5 bases each). The V end was cut by 1 base, the J end by 2 bases, with 12 bases between. This CDR3 contains 15 residues. CDR3 residues: CASSLDGTYAYEQYF. For the CDR3, the DNA is TGTGCCAGCAGTTTAGATGGGACGTACGCCTACGAGCAGTACTTC.